Reported below is one T cell receptor beta chain. Its antigen remains unidentified. Base qualities are not provided; no much larger clone lies one nucleotide away. The immunoSEQ Assay, a bias-controlled multiplex PCR, was used to amplify TCRbeta CDR3 regions from genomic DNA. Per the authors' processing: The number of nucleated cells in each sample was estimated from the amplification of reference gene primers within the assay. To quantify the absolute abundance of each unique TCRbeta CDR3 rearrangement, sequence reads were collapsed and filtered. For each sample, productive Simpson clonality was calculated as the square root of Simpson's diversity index over productive rearrangements. TCRdb carries this immuneACCESS record with in-frame sequences only. Its versions omit some clonotypes, under half of them owing to an unresolved V gene in the studies checked, with the rest unexplained. V and J calls and clone size follow that table, whereas D and trimming were derived from the DNA. In this sample the table shows more than 300,000 clones, more than 85% of which occur a single time. Clones ranked in the top ten supply 3% to 5% of the sample.

The CDR3, from cysteine to phenylalanine, totals 17 residues. Of all the DNA, just the CDR3 is kept, 51 bases in frame from base 1. Compared with germline, V lacks 2 bases and J lacks 2 bases; bases without a gene match: 6. CDR1 is given as SGHTA and CDR2 as FQGNSA, both from the germline V gene. This entry belongs to a study of blood T cell repertoires in COVID-19 (TCRdb year 2020). Background for the entire study: The collaborator samples originated in the United States, Italy and Spain and spanned the acute and convalescent phases of COVID-19. The prospective study material was composed of cDNA or gDNA derived from T cells, B-cell-depleted T cells, or PBMCs. The dataset comprised deeply sampled blood TCRbeta repertoires from subjects exposed to, actively infected with, or recovered from COVID-19. The repertoires were made available in a free public database intended to serve as a resource for research on the immune response to SARS-CoV-2. The samples were drawn from the first 160 participants of the ongoing ImmuneRACE study and from some 1,300 subjects provided by 6 global collaborators. A de-identified subject ID, COVID-19 status, age in years and sex were almost always included in the sample metadata. HLA class I and class II types, where available, came from metadata supplied by the sample provider rather than from assay-based typing.

The investigation overall reported the following: The quantity of clinical and demographic metadata differed by source and by participant and was supplied without curation.

Enrolling through a virtual design, the prospective study's participants ranged in age from roughly 18 to 100 years and lived across 24 United States geographic areas. To assign participants to cohorts, the prospective study relied on clinical history that participants themselves reported in a screening survey and a study questionnaire. Exposed participants were defined as having been in contact with someone with a PCR-confirmed or clinician-diagnosed COVID-19 case within 2 weeks of study entry. In the prospective study, mobile phlebotomists collected whole blood, serum and a nasopharyngeal or oropharyngeal swab from each participant. Additional blood draws and questionnaires over an approximately 2-month period could optionally be provided by prospective study participants. Prospective study blood samples were shipped either frozen or at room temperature before DNA extraction.

The sample consisted of PBMCs or T cells enriched from blood (not recorded which). The sequence joins TRBV7-2 to TRBJ2-3, and 11 junctional nucleotides match TRBD2. The sequence was obtained from a woman aged 30 to 39 who had been exposed to COVID-19. Here the CDR3 is given as CASSLKTSGGPTDTQYF. The base sequence is TGTGCCAGCAGCTTAAAAACTAGCGGGGGTCCCACAGATACGCAGTATTTT. Full variable domain (CDR3 extended with the reference TRBV7-2 and TRBJ2-3 proteins): GAGVSQSPSNKVTEKGKDVELRCDPISGHTALYWYRQSLGQGLEFLIYFQGNSAPDKSGLPSDRFSAERTGGSVSTLTIQRTQQEDSAVYLCASSLKTSGGPTDTQYFGPGTRLTVL.